This TCR beta chain originates from a study of blood T cell repertoires in COVID-19. The authors' processing: Amplification of reference gene primers was used by the study to estimate nucleated cell counts. Data came from immunoSEQ multiplex PCR; TCRdb stores just in-frame clones and leaves some out. V and J calls and clone size are as listed in that table; D and trimming were resolved from the DNA. The data hold 300,000 or so clones, with more than 70% observed a single time. The V segment lost 4 bases and the J segment 0 bases; nucleotides outside the gene matches: 3. The CDR3 sequence is 16 residues long. Germline V gene data show CDR1 as MDHEN and CDR2 as SYDVKM.

The chain links TRBV28 to TRBJ2-7; 13 bases map to TRBD2. The sequence derives from a woman under 40 who had recovered from COVID-19. Sequencing used peripheral blood. The CDR3 loop is CASSSGTSGVSYEQYF. Written as DNA, the CDR3 is TGTGCCAGCAGTTCCGGGACTAGCGGGGTCTCCTACGAGCAGTACTTC. The entire variable domain, with the rest obtained from reference TRBV28 and TRBJ2-7, is as follows: DVKVTQSSRYLVKRTGEKVFLECVQDMDHENMFWYRQDPGLGLRLIYFSYDVKMKEKGDIPEGYSVSREKKERFSLILESASTNQTSMYLCASSSGTSGVSYEQYFGPGTRLTVT.